This T cell receptor (beta chain) is drawn from a study of CD8 T cells in Susac syndrome. After extraction with the RNeasy kit, roughly 0.5 to 1 ug of the RNA was reverse transcribed using random hexamers. Multiplex PCR with immunoSEQ amplified the TCR beta CDR3 across 54 Vbeta and 13 Jbeta. TCRdb ran MiXCR on the immunoSEQ multiplex PCR reads and lists one entry per CDR3 protein. The data show 250,000 to 300,000 distinct CDR3 sequences, 89% seen once. Sequencing of TCR beta was performed on blood CD8+ T cells and on blood CD4+ T cells. Included as multiple sclerosis controls were treatment-naive patients who had stable or active relapsing-remitting disease. Through negative isolation, CD4+ and CD8+ T cells were obtained, while TEMRA cells were enriched using FACS. The CDR3 runs to 15 residues. Germline-derived CDR1 and CDR2 are SQVTM and ANQGSEA. The V segment lost 1 base and the J segment 3 bases; nucleotides outside the gene matches: 8.

The V gene is TRBV29-1, the J gene TRBJ1-2; 7 bases align to TRBD1. Sequences were obtained from CD8+ T cells from PBMCs. The sequence derives from a human donor with multiple sclerosis. CDR3 bases: TGCAGCGTTGAAGGCCAGGGGGGCGCGGACTATGGCTACACCTTC. It translates to CSVEGQGGADYGYTF.